This T cell receptor beta chain was sequenced during a study of PD-1 blockade in classical Hodgkin lymphoma. Study at large: Intravenous delivery of nivolumab at 3 mg/kg to patients occurred every 2 weeks.

Profiling relied on immunoSEQ multiplex PCR, and the TCRdb table lists in-frame clones only, not all of them. The sample lists 90,000 to 100,000 clones, about nine tenths occurring once. Germline V gene sequence: CDR1 MNHEY, CDR2 SMNVEV (reference sequence). CDR3 length equals 13 residues. Trimming shortened V by 5 bases and J by 3 bases, and 11 bases separated the two germline ends. Study-wide results and limits: Similar baseline diversity was found in complete responders and newly diagnosed patients. Nivolumab initiated under 1 year post-ASCT led to patient exclusion. By C4D1, CD4+ diversity increased significantly, especially in complete responders.

Every one of the patients relapsed after autologous stem cell transplantation (brentuximab vedotin exposure was variable). As concerns this clone: Its matching antigen is unknown.

The sequencing here drew on peripheral blood mononuclear cells (PBMCs), taken at baseline. This chain joins TRBV27 and TRBJ2-7; unclear D gene. The sequence derives from a human donor with classical Hodgkin lymphoma. CDR3 nucleotides: TGTGCCAGCAGTATAGCCGCTGACTACGAGCAGTACTTC. Translation: CASSIAADYEQYF.